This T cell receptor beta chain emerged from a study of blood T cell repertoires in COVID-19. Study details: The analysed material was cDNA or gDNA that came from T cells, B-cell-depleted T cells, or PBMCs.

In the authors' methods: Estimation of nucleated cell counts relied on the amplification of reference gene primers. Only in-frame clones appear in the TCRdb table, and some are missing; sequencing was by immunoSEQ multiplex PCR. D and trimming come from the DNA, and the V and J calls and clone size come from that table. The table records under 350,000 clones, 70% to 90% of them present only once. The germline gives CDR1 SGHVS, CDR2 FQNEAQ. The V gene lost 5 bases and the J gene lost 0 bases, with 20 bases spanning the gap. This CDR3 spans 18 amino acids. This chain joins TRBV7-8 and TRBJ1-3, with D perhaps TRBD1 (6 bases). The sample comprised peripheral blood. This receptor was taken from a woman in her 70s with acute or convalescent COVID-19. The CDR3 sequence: CASSGLRNRAFSGNTIYF. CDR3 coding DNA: TGTGCCAGCAGCGGATTACGGAACAGGGCCTTCTCTGGAAACACCATATATTTT.